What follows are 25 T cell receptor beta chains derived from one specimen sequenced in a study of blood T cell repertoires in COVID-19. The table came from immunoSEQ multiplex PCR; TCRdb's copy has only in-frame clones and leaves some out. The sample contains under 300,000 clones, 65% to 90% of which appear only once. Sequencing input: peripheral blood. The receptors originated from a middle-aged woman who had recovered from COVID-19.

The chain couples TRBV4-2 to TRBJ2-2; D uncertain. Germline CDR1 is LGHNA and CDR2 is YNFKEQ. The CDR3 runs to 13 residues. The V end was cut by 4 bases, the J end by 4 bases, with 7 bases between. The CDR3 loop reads CASSPLRTGELFF. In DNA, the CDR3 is TGTGCCAGCAGCCCCCTCCGCACCGGGGAGCTGTTTTTT.

CDR3 DNA sequence: TGTGCCGGCAAGTTTACGGGGGACACTGAAGCTTTCTTT. Its translation is CAGKFTGDTEAFF. The chain joins TRBV7-9 to TRBJ1-1, with D perhaps matching TRBD1 (5 bases). The CDR3 has 13 residues. Per germline, CDR1 SEHNR and CDR2 FQNEAQ (reference sequence). V dropped 11 bases and J dropped 3 bases, with 16 bases sitting between them. The entire variable domain, with the rest obtained from reference TRBV7-9 and TRBJ1-1, is as follows: DTGVSQNPRHKITKRGQNVTFRCDPISEHNRLYWYRQTLGQGPEFLTYFQNEAQLEKSRLLSDRFSAERPKGSFSTLEIQRTEQGDSAMYLCAGKFTGDTEAFFGQGTRLTVV.

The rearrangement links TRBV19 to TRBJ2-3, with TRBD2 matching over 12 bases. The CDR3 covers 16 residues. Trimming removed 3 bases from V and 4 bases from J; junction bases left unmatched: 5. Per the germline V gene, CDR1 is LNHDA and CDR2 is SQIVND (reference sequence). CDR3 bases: TGTGCCAGTAGTATCGGTGCTAGCGGGGGGGCAGATACGCAGTATTTT. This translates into CASSIGASGGADTQYF.

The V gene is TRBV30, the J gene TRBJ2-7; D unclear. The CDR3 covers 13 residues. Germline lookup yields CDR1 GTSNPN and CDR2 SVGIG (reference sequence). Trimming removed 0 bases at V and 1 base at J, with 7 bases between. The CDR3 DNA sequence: TGTGCCTGGAGTGTAGAACTGTCCTACGAGCAGTACTTC. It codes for CAWSVELSYEQYF.

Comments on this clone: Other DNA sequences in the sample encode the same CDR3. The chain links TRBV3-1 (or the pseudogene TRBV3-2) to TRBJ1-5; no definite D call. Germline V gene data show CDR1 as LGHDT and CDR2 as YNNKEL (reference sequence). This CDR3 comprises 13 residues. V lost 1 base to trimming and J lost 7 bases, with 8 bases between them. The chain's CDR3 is CASSQGEGQPQHF. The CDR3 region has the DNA TGTGCCAGCAGCCAAGGCGAGGGCCAGCCCCAGCATTTT.

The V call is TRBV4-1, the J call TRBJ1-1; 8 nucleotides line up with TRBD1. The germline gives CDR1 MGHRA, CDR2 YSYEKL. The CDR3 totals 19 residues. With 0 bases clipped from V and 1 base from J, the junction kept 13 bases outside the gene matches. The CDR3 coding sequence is TGCGCCAGCAGCCAAGAAGACGGACAGGGAATAGGGGAGAACACTGAAGCTTTCTTT. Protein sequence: CASSQEDGQGIGENTEAFF.

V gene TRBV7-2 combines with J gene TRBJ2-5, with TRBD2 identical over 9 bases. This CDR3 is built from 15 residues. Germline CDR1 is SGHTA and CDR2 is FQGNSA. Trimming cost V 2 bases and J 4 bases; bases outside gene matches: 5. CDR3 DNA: TGTGCCAGCAGCTTACTACTTAGCGGGGGAGAGACCCAGTACTTC. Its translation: CASSLLLSGGETQYF.

The CDR3 DNA follows: TGTGCCAGCACGGGACTATCATACAATGAGCAGTTCTTC. This gives the protein CASTGLSYNEQFF. The chain has TRBV25-1 and TRBJ2-1, with 7 bases aligning to TRBD2. This CDR3 is built from 13 residues. Germline lookup yields CDR1 MGHDK and CDR2 SYGVNS. The ends lost 7 bases at V and 4 bases at J; junction bases unmatched: 4.

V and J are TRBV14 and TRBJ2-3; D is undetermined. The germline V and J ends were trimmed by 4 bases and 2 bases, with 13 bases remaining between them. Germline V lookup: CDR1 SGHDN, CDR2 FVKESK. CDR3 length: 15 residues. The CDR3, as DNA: TGTGCCAGCAGCCCCTCCTTGAGCGACACAGATACGCAGTATTTT. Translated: CASSPSLSDTDTQYF. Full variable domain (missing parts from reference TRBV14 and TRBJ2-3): EAGVTQFPSHSVIEKGQTVTLRCDPISGHDNLYWYRRVMGKEIKFLLHFVKESKQDESGMPNNRFLAERTGGTYSTLKVQPAELEDSGVYFCASSPSLSDTDTQYFGPGTRLTVL.

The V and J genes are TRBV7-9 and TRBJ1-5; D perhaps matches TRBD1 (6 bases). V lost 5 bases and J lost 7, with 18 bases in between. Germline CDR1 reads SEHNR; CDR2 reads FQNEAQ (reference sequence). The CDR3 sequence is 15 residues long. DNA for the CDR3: TGTGCCAGCAGCCGAACCGGGACAACAGGGCAGCCCCAGCATTTT. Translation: CASSRTGTTGQPQHF.

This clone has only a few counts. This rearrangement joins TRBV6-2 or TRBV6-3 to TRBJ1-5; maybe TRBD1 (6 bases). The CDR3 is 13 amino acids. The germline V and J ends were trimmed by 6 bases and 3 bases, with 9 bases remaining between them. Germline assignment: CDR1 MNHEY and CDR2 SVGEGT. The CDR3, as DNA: TGTGCCAGCAGCCGACAGGTCAATCAGCCCCAGCATTTT. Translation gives CASSRQVNQPQHF.

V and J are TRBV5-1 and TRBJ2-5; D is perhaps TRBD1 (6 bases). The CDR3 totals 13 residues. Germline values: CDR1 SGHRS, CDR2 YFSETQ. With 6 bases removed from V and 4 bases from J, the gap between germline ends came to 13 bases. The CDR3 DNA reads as TGCGCCAGCATTCAGGGGCCGGGAGAGACCCAGTACTTC. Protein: CASIQGPGETQYF.

The CDR3 spells CAIRETEMNTEAFF. CDR3 coding DNA: TGTGCCATCAGGGAGACGGAGATGAACACTGAAGCTTTCTTT. The chain employs TRBV10-3 and TRBJ1-1, with D uncertain. The germline V gene has CDR1 ENHRY and CDR2 SYGVKD. Trimming left V 6 bases short and J 0 bases short, with 11 bases between. The CDR3 consists of 14 residues.

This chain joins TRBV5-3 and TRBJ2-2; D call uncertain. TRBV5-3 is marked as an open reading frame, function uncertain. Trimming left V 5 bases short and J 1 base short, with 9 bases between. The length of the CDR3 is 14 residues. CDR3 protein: CARSSKRNTGELFF. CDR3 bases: TGTGCCAGAAGTTCTAAAAGGAACACCGGGGAGCTGTTTTTT.

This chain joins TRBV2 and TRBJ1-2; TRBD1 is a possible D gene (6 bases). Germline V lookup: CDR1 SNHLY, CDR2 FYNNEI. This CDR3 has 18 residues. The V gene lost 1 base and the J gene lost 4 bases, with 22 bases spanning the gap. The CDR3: CASSEGLFDSGVGYGYTF. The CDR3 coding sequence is TGTGCCAGCAGTGAAGGCCTCTTTGACTCAGGGGTGGGCTATGGCTACACCTTC.

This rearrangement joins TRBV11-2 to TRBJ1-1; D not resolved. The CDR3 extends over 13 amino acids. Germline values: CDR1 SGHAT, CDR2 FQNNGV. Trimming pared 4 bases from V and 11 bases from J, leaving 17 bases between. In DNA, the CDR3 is TGTGCCAGCAGCTCAAGGGAGGGATTCGCGGCTTTCTTT. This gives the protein CASSSREGFAAFF.

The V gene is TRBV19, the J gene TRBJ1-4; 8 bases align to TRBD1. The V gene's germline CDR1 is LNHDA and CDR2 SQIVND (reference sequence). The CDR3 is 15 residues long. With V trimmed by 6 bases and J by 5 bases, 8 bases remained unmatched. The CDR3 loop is CASSARQGKNEKLFF. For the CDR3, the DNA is TGTGCCAGTAGCGCCCGACAGGGGAAGAATGAAAAACTGTTTTTT.

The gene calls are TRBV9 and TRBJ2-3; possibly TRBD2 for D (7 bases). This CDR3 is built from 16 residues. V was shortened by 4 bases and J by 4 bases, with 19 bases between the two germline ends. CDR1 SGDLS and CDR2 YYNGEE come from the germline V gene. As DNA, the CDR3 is TGTGCCAGCAGCCCAATGGGGGGCGGGAGCCCAGATACGCAGTATTTT. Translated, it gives CASSPMGGGSPDTQYF.

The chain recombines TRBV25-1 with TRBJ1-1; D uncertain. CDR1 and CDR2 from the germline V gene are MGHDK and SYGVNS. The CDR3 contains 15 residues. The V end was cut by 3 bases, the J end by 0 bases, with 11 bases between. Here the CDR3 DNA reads TGTGCCAGCAGTGACAAAGCTGCGGTGAACACTGAAGCTTTCTTT. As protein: CASSDKAAVNTEAFF.

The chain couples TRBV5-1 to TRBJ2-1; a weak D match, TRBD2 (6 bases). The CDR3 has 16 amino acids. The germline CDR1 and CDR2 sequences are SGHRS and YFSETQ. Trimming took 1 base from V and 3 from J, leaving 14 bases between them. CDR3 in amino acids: CASSLIGGLDYNEQFF. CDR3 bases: TGCGCCAGCAGCTTGATCGGGGGATTGGACTACAATGAGCAGTTCTTC.

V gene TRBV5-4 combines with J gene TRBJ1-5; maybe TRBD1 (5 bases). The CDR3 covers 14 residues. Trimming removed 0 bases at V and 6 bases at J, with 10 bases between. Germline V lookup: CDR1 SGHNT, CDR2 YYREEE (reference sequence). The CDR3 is CASSLDGGVQPQHF. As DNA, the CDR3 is TGTGCCAGCAGCTTGGACGGGGGGGTTCAGCCCCAGCATTTT.

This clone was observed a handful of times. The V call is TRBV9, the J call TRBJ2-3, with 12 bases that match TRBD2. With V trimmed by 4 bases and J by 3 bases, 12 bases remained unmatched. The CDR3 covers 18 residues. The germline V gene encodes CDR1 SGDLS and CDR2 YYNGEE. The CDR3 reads CASSPRSLAGGRTDTQYF. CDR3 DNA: TGTGCCAGCAGCCCAAGGTCACTAGCGGGGGGTAGGACAGATACGCAGTATTTT.

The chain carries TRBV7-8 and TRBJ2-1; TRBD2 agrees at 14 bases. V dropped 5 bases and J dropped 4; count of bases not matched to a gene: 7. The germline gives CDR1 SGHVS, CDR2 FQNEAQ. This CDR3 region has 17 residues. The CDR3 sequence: CASSLRTSGGQYNEQFF. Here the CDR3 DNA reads TGTGCCAGCAGCCTCCGGACTAGCGGGGGGCAATACAATGAGCAGTTCTTC.

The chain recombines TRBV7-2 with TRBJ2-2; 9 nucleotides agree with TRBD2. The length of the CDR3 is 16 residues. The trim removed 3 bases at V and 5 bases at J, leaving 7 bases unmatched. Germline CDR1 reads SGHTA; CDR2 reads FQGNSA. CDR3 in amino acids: CASSFIAGDGTGELFF. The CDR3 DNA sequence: TGTGCCAGCAGCTTCATAGCGGGGGACGGTACCGGGGAGCTGTTTTTT.

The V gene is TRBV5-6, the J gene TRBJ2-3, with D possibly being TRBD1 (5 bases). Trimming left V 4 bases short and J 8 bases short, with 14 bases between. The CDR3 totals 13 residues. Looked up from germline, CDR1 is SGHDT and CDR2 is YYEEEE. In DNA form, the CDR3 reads TGTGCCAGCAGCCTAACGACAGACGGTACGCAGTATTTT. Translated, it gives CASSLTTDGTQYF.